This T cell receptor (beta chain) was observed in a study of spatial heterogeneity in lung cancer. Overall study: Detection of beta-chain sequences consistently exceeded that of alpha-chain sequences. Study conclusions and caveats: Counts of expanded alpha and beta TCRs within tumors tracked the tumor nonsynonymous mutation count.

As regards this clonotype: Antigen: not known. This beta chain appears as a stray read in a library generated for alpha chains; its size is not informative.

Time point indicated: sample taken at primary tumor resection. The cohort: 70 to 75 early-stage, untreated non-small cell lung cancer patients. V was cut by 5 bases and J by 0 bases, with 0 bases left in between. Germline lookup yields CDR1 WSHSY and CDR2 SAAADI. This CDR3 comprises 11 residues. Each TCR cDNA molecule carried a unique molecular identifier. MiXCR, run by TCRdb on the 5' RACE reads, gives a single entry per CDR3 protein. The sample includes around 790 distinct CDR3 sequences, 30% to 50% of them seen just once. The source was lung tumor tissue, collected at surgery. This chain connects TRBV10-2 to TRBJ2-3; D is undetermined. The origin of this receptor is a male donor with early-stage non-small cell lung cancer. The CDR3 loop is CASSSTDTQYF. The CDR3, as DNA: TGCGCCAGCAGTAGCACAGATACGCAGTATTTT.